Shown below are 32 T cell receptor beta chains from a single sample sequenced in a study of OX40 agonist ivuxolimab in advanced cancers. Clones were read by immunoSEQ multiplex PCR, and TCRdb kept only the in-frame ones, dropping some. The sample lists just over 40,000 clones; about 87% were seen once. The sample consisted of CD4+ or CD8+ T cells sorted from blood, taken in a trial of the OX40 agonist ivuxolimab. These receptors were obtained from an adult with an advanced solid tumor such as melanoma, head and neck, liver or kidney cancer.

J is TRBJ2-1 and V is TRBV27; 9 bases agree with TRBD2. CDR3 length: 16 amino acids. From germline, CDR1 is MNHEY and CDR2 SMNVEV (reference sequence). V lost 5 bases, J lost 9 bases, and 14 bases stayed unmatched. The chain's CDR3 is CASSPQGVAGAIEQFF. The CDR3 DNA is TGTGCCAGCAGTCCCCAAGGGGTAGCGGGAGCGATTGAGCAGTTCTTC.

The V gene is TRBV5-6, the J gene TRBJ2-4; D remains unclear. The germline CDR1 and CDR2 sequences are SGHDT and YYEEEE. This CDR3 has 14 amino acids. Trimming shortened V by 1 base and J by 9 bases, and 14 bases separated the two germline ends. CDR3 residues: CASSLWISVFIQYF. CDR3 in DNA: TGTGCCAGCAGCTTGTGGATCAGTGTGTTCATTCAGTACTTC.

The V and J genes are TRBV18 and TRBJ2-7; TRBD1 might be the D (6 bases). This CDR3 is built from 15 residues. V was clipped by 0 bases and J by 0 bases, with 9 bases between them. Germline values: CDR1 KGHSH, CDR2 LQKENI. CDR3 sequence: CASSPPGASSYEQYF. DNA of the CDR3: TGTGCCAGCTCACCACCGGGGGCGAGCTCCTACGAGCAGTACTTC.

This clone has more than one count but fewer than ten. The chain joins TRBV4-2 to TRBJ2-7; no definite D call. The germline V gene encodes CDR1 LGHNA and CDR2 YNFKEQ. V was shortened by 1 base and J by 2 bases, with 12 bases between the two germline ends. The CDR3 is made up of 15 amino acids. CDR3 DNA: TGTGCCAGCAGCCAAGTAGGAAGCTATACCTACGAGCAGTACTTC. Translated, it gives CASSQVGSYTYEQYF.

This sequence joins TRBV7-8 and TRBJ1-2; D unresolved. V was shortened by 5 bases and J by 5 bases, with 15 bases between the two germline ends. The CDR3 consists of 14 residues. Germline CDR1 and CDR2: SGHVS and FQNEAQ. The CDR3 region is CASSPVGREYGYTF. The CDR3 bases are TGTGCCAGCAGCCCCGTAGGACGGGAGTATGGCTACACCTTC.

This clone showed up just once. CDR3 in DNA: TGTGCCTGGAGTGAGGCAGGGGGCTACTATGGCTACACCTTC. This translates into CAWSEAGGYYGYTF. This sequence joins TRBV30 and TRBJ1-2; 8 bases map to TRBD1. J gave up 3 bases and V 1 base, and 4 bases lay outside the gene matches. Germline assignment: CDR1 GTSNPN and CDR2 SVGIG (reference sequence). The CDR3 runs 14 residues.

This clone is large within its sample. The chain combines TRBV2 with TRBJ2-1, with 8 bases aligning to TRBD2. V trimming: 3 bases; J trimming: 8 bases; junction bases outside the gene matches: 6. The germline CDR1 and CDR2 sequences are SNHLY and FYNNEI. The CDR3 loop spans 14 amino acids. The CDR3 DNA follows: TGTGCCAGCAGTGAGACGGGAGGGCCTTATGAGCAGTTCTTC. Amino acids: CASSETGGPYEQFF.

The rearrangement uses TRBV14 and TRBJ1-2; possible D gene TRBD1, 6 bases. The CDR3 loop spans 14 amino acids. With 0 bases removed from V and 4 bases from J, the gap between germline ends came to 9 bases. The V gene's germline CDR1 is SGHDN and CDR2 FVKESK. The DNA of the CDR3 is TGTGCCAGCAGCCAAGATCTAGGGGGCTATGGCTACACCTTC. This sequence encodes CASSQDLGGYGYTF.

V and J are TRBV11-2 and TRBJ1-2; a weak D match, TRBD1 (5 bases). The CDR3 covers 14 residues. The V gene lost 5 bases and the J gene lost 4 bases, with 14 bases spanning the gap. The germline V gene has CDR1 SGHAT and CDR2 FQNNGV. CDR3: CASSTLTDLYGYTF. As DNA, the CDR3 is TGTGCCAGCAGCACCTTGACAGATCTCTATGGCTACACCTTC. The whole variable domain, remainder taken from reference TRBV11-2 and TRBJ1-2, is EAGVAQSPRYKIIEKRQSVAFWCNPISGHATLYWYQQILGQGPKLLIQFQNNGVVDDSQLPKDRFSAERLKGVDSTLKIQPAKLEDSAVYLCASSTLTDLYGYTFGSGTRLTVV.

The rearrangement links TRBV19 to TRBJ2-1, with D unresolved. The germline V gene encodes CDR1 LNHDA and CDR2 SQIVND (reference sequence). Trimming cost V 3 bases and J 3 bases, with 9 bases left between them. CDR3 length equals 14 residues. The CDR3 reads CASSMAGNYNEQFF. Here the CDR3 DNA reads TGTGCCAGTAGTATGGCTGGAAACTACAATGAGCAGTTCTTC.

This chain joins TRBV4-2 and TRBJ1-5; D not resolved. The CDR3 runs to 15 residues. Germline CDR1 LGHNA, CDR2 YNFKEQ. V was cut by 0 bases and J by 7 bases, with 13 bases left in between. The CDR3 loop is CASSQDGEGIQPQHF. The DNA of the CDR3 is TGTGCCAGCAGCCAAGATGGGGAGGGTATCCAGCCCCAGCATTTT.

The V and J genes are TRBV28 and TRBJ2-1; possible D gene TRBD2, 5 bases. Germline V lookup: CDR1 MDHEN, CDR2 SYDVKM. Trimming pared 7 bases from V and 0 bases from J, leaving 19 bases between. CDR3 length: 17 amino acids. CDR3 sequence reads: CASTPPGRSGSYNEQFF. The CDR3 DNA sequence: TGTGCCAGCACCCCCCCCGGGCGGAGCGGCTCCTACAATGAGCAGTTCTTC.

The V call is TRBV6-4, the J call TRBJ2-1; D is undetermined. V was trimmed by 7 bases and J by 3 bases, leaving 16 bases between them. CDR1 is MRHNA and CDR2 is SNTAGT in the germline V gene. This CDR3 contains 15 residues. The CDR3 DNA reads as TGTGCCAGCATGCCCGGACCGAGCTTCTACAATGAGCAGTTCTTC. Amino acids: CASMPGPSFYNEQFF.

The V call is TRBV7-9, the J call TRBJ2-2; 11 nucleotides match TRBD1. This CDR3 comprises 17 residues. Trimming took 5 bases from V and 7 from J; bases not matched to a gene: 12. CDR1 is SEHNR and CDR2 is FQNEAQ in the germline V gene (reference sequence). The DNA of the CDR3 is TGTGCCAGCAGCCAGATCCCCGGGACAGGGGGGTTCGGGGAGCTGTTTTTT. It is translated as CASSQIPGTGGFGELFF. Together with reference TRBV7-9 and TRBJ2-2, the CDR3 gives the full variable domain: DTGVSQNPRHKITKRGQNVTFRCDPISEHNRLYWYRQTLGQGPEFLTYFQNEAQLEKSRLLSDRFSAERPKGSFSTLEIQRTEQGDSAMYLCASSQIPGTGGFGELFFGEGSRLTVL.

This chain uses TRBV29-1 with TRBJ2-1, with D maybe TRBD2 (6 bases). Per germline, CDR1 SQVTM and CDR2 ANQGSEA. The CDR3 spans 16 residues. The V and J ends lost 1 base and 3 bases respectively, with 16 bases between them. CDR3 in DNA: TGCAGCGTTGAAGGAGCCCCCCGCGGGATCTACAATGAGCAGTTCTTC. Encoded protein: CSVEGAPRGIYNEQFF.

The chain employs TRBV7-9 and TRBJ2-2, with D possibly being TRBD1 (5 bases). This CDR3 is built from 14 residues. CDR1 is SEHNR, CDR2 FQNEAQ, per germline (reference sequence). V gave up 4 bases and J gave up 1 base, with 7 bases separating them. CDR3 protein: CASSSTGNTGELFF. The CDR3 DNA is TGTGCCAGCAGCTCTACAGGGAACACCGGGGAGCTGTTTTTT.

The chain joins TRBV27 to TRBJ2-2, with unresolved D. Germline V lookup: CDR1 MNHEY, CDR2 SMNVEV (reference sequence). Trimming took 3 bases from V and 5 from J, leaving 4 bases between them. The CDR3 length is 12 residues. The CDR3 reads CASSLWTGELFF. CDR3 coding DNA: TGTGCCAGCAGTTTGTGGACCGGGGAGCTGTTTTTT.

The rearrangement uses TRBV27 and TRBJ2-7; D ambiguous. This CDR3 is 15 amino acids long. CDR1 MNHEY and CDR2 SMNVEV come from the germline V gene (reference sequence). V gave up 3 bases and J gave up 2 bases, with 14 bases separating them. CDR3 loop: CASSLGSLNTYEQYF. For the CDR3, the DNA is TGTGCCAGCAGTTTGGGGTCACTTAACACCTACGAGCAGTACTTC.

The V gene is TRBV4-1, the J gene TRBJ1-4; D gene uncertain. Germline assignment: CDR1 MGHRA and CDR2 YSYEKL. Trimming removed 1 base from V and 0 bases from J, with 12 bases in between. This CDR3 contains 17 residues. The CDR3 nucleotides are TGCGCCAGCAGCCAAGTTGACCTGGTCGCAACTAATGAAAAACTGTTTTTT. Residues: CASSQVDLVATNEKLFF.

The table lists this clone with a few counts. This sequence joins TRBV28 and TRBJ1-2; no clear D gene. CDR3 length: 13 residues. Between the trimmed V and J ends, which lost 6 bases and 4 bases, there was a span of 12 bases. Germline V gene sequence: CDR1 MDHEN, CDR2 SYDVKM. DNA of the CDR3: TGTGCCAGCAGGCCGACGGATTCCTATGGCTACACCTTC. Translating gives CASRPTDSYGYTF.

The chain carries TRBV19 and TRBJ2-7; 7 bases are a match to TRBD1. CDR1 and CDR2 from the germline V gene are LNHDA and SQIVND (reference sequence). Trimming cost V 5 bases and J 2 bases; bases outside gene matches: 6. This CDR3 is 14 amino acids long. The CDR3 bases are TGTGCCAGTAGTTGGGACAGCCTCACCTACGAGCAGTACTTC. Translated, it gives CASSWDSLTYEQYF.

The V call is TRBV7-9, the J call TRBJ2-7; no clear D. V was trimmed by 2 bases and J by 0 bases, leaving 8 bases between them. Per germline, CDR1 SEHNR and CDR2 FQNEAQ (reference sequence). The CDR3 contains 14 residues. CDR3 in DNA: TGTGCCAGCAGCTTAAACCAACGCTCCTACGAGCAGTACTTC. Translation gives CASSLNQRSYEQYF.

The chain joins TRBV2 to TRBJ2-3, with 12 bases aligning to TRBD2. Germline values: CDR1 SNHLY, CDR2 FYNNEI. V lost 2 bases to trimming and J lost 4 bases; unmatched junction nucleotides: 1. This CDR3 spans 15 amino acids. The CDR3 nucleotides are TGTGCCAGCAGTGAATCTAGCGGGAGGGCAGATACGCAGTATTTT. This gives the protein CASSESSGRADTQYF.

This clone showed up just once. This chain connects TRBV7-9 to TRBJ2-3; either TRBD1 or TRBD2 may supply D (5 bases each). Germline CDR1 and CDR2: SEHNR and FQNEAQ (reference sequence). This CDR3 has 13 amino acids. V dropped 6 bases and J dropped 5 bases, with 12 bases sitting between them. The CDR3 sequence is CASSGGRVDTQYF. In DNA, the CDR3 is TGTGCCAGCAGTGGGGGTCGAGTAGATACGCAGTATTTT.

The chain couples TRBV28 to TRBJ2-5; D remains ambiguous. Germline V gene sequence: CDR1 MDHEN, CDR2 SYDVKM. This CDR3 region has 14 residues. The germline V and J ends were trimmed by 8 bases and 0 bases, with 13 bases remaining between them. The CDR3 sequence: CASYRRQNQETQYF. The CDR3 coding sequence is TGTGCCAGCTATAGAAGGCAGAACCAAGAGACCCAGTACTTC.

The V gene is TRBV5-1, the J gene TRBJ2-7, with a tentative D call TRBD2 (6 bases). V was trimmed by 7 bases and J by 0 bases, leaving 14 bases between them. The CDR3 spans 14 residues. Per the germline V gene, CDR1 is SGHRS and CDR2 is YFSETQ. The CDR3 here is CASRGTESSYEQYF. The CDR3 DNA is TGCGCCAGCCGCGGGACGGAGAGCTCCTACGAGCAGTACTTC. The entire variable domain, with the rest obtained from reference TRBV5-1 and TRBJ2-7, is as follows: KAGVTQTPRYLIKTRGQQVTLSCSPISGHRSVSWYQQTPGQGLQFLFEYFSETQRNKGNFPGRFSGRQFSNSRSEMNVSTLELGDSALYLCASRGTESSYEQYFGPGTRLTVT.

Written as DNA, the CDR3 is TGTGCCAGCAGTTTGGGCTGGAACACCGGGGAGCTGTTTTTT. Translation gives CASSLGWNTGELFF. J is TRBJ2-2 and V is TRBV28; D gene uncertain. V lost 3 bases and J 1 base, leaving 6 bases between the germline ends. The length of the CDR3 is 14 residues. Germline-derived CDR1 and CDR2 are MDHEN and SYDVKM.

The chain has TRBV5-6 and TRBJ2-7; TRBD1 matches at 8 bases. Germline V gene sequence: CDR1 SGHDT, CDR2 YYEEEE. V dropped 4 bases and J dropped 3; count of bases not matched to a gene: 9. The CDR3 has 15 residues. In DNA form, the CDR3 reads TGTGCCAGCAGCCCATCGGCAGGGGGCAACTACGAGCAGTACTTC. Residues: CASSPSAGGNYEQYF.

The V gene is TRBV4-2, the J gene TRBJ1-4, with D tentatively TRBD1 (5 bases). V was trimmed by 0 bases and J by 6 bases, leaving 17 bases between them. This CDR3 contains 17 residues. The V gene's germline CDR1 is LGHNA and CDR2 YNFKEQ. The CDR3 spells CASSQDPEGRAYEKLFF. The CDR3 DNA follows: TGTGCCAGCAGCCAAGATCCGGAGGGCAGGGCCTATGAAAAACTGTTTTTT.

The V and J genes are TRBV7-6 and TRBJ2-1; no clear D gene. Germline lookup yields CDR1 SGHVS and CDR2 FNYEAQ. This CDR3 has 13 amino acids. V lost 3 bases and J 5 bases, leaving 8 bases between the germline ends. The CDR3 loop is CASSFNRHNEQFF. CDR3 nucleotide sequence: TGTGCCAGCAGCTTCAATCGTCACAATGAGCAGTTCTTC.

This clone was observed a few times. The chain recombines TRBV21-1 with TRBJ1-1; the table's D call of TRBD1 was not tested on the DNA. TRBV21-1 is a pseudogene locus. This CDR3 has 15 residues. The CDR3 spells CANTGAPRGVAEAFF. As DNA, the CDR3 is TGTGCCAACACAGGGGCCCCCCGAGGGGTGGCTGAAGCTTTCTTT.

This rearrangement joins TRBV14 to TRBJ2-7; unclear D gene. V was clipped by 1 base and J by 0 bases, with 10 bases between them. Germline CDR1 and CDR2: SGHDN and FVKESK. The CDR3 runs to 15 residues. CDR3 sequence: CASSQGHSSSYEQYF. CDR3 bases: TGTGCCAGCAGCCAAGGACATTCTAGCTCCTACGAGCAGTACTTC. Full variable domain (missing parts from reference TRBV14 and TRBJ2-7): EAGVTQFPSHSVIEKGQTVTLRCDPISGHDNLYWYRRVMGKEIKFLLHFVKESKQDESGMPNNRFLAERTGGTYSTLKVQPAELEDSGVYFCASSQGHSSSYEQYFGPGTRLTVT.